This passage covers 18 T cell receptor beta chains from one sample sequenced in a study of regulatory T cells in long-lasting Graves disease. The time point denotes: newly diagnosed GD, antithyroid drugs for less than 3 months. Extracted PBMC RNA gave rise to the TCR library. Arm-PCR of CDR3 regions with iRepertoire HTBI primers generated TCR beta libraries. A single record per CDR3 protein comes from TCRdb applying MiXCR to the multiplex PCR reads. The sample includes about 470,000 distinct CDR3 sequences, 14% to 15% of them seen just once. These data were likewise used in another study, on T cells in Graves' hyperthyroidism and ophthalmopathy.

The sample consisted of peripheral blood mononuclear cells (PBMCs), taken at new diagnosis, from a patient treated with antithyroid drugs. Receptors were obtained from a woman between 25 and 40 years old with Graves disease.

This chain joins TRBV10-2 and TRBJ2-1; a weak D match, TRBD2 (5 bases). The germline gives CDR1 WSHSY, CDR2 SAAADI. This CDR3 has 15 amino acids. V lost 3 bases and J 9 bases, leaving 18 bases between the germline ends. CDR3 sequence (DNA): TGCGCCAGCAGTGATCCCCTAGCTGGAAGTAGTGAGCAGTTCTTC. This encodes CASSDPLAGSSEQFF.

The chain uses TRBV12-3 or TRBV12-4 and TRBJ2-4, with 9 bases lining up with TRBD2. This CDR3 has 17 residues. Trimming at V came to 3 bases and at J to 0 bases, leaving 6 bases not matched to a gene. DNA of the CDR3: TGTGCCAGCAGTTTGGGCGGGAGGGCGCTAGCCAAAAACATTCAGTACTTC. It codes for CASSLGGRALAKNIQYF.

In this sample, this clonotype turned up a few times. This sequence joins TRBV19 and TRBJ1-1; 10 bases are shared with TRBD1. The CDR3 is 14 amino acids. V was clipped by 6 bases and J by 5 bases; unmatched bases: 6. Germline CDR1 reads LNHDA; CDR2 reads SQIVND (reference sequence). In DNA form, the CDR3 reads TGTGCCAGTAGCCCCCGGGACAGGGGTACTGAAGCTTTCTTT. Translated, it gives CASSPRDRGTEAFF. The whole variable domain, filled in from reference TRBV19 and TRBJ1-1, reads DGGITQSPKYLFRKEGQNVTLSCEQNLNHDAMYWYRQDPGQGLRLIYYSQIVNDFQKGDIAEGYSVSREKKESFPLTVTSAQKNPTAFYLCASSPRDRGTEAFFGQGTRLTVV.

Many counts were recorded for this clonotype. J is TRBJ1-3 and V is TRBV30; no clear D gene. This CDR3 region has 14 residues. V was pared by 2 bases and J by 0 bases, with 8 bases between. Germline V gene sequence: CDR1 GTSNPN, CDR2 SVGIG (reference sequence). CDR3 in amino acids: CAWSSGLSGNTIYF. The CDR3, as DNA: TGTGCCTGGAGTTCCGGCCTCTCTGGAAACACCATATATTTT.

This clonotype has ten or more counts. This rearrangement joins TRBV7-2 to TRBJ1-1, with 8 bases matching TRBD1. Germline V gives CDR1 SGHTA, CDR2 FQGNSA. With V trimmed by 0 bases and J by 6 bases, 6 bases remained unmatched. The CDR3 contains 15 residues. CDR3 bases: TGTGCCAGCAGCTTAGCGCAGGGGGCGGCCCCTGAAGCTTTCTTT. It encodes CASSLAQGAAPEAFF.

This clonotype was seen ten or more times. V gene TRBV11-2 combines with J gene TRBJ2-3; D is unresolved. V was cut by 2 bases and J by 2 bases, with 17 bases left in between. The CDR3 spans 17 residues. CDR1 and CDR2 (germline): SGHAT, FQNNGV. CDR3 nucleotides: TGTGCCAGCAGCTTAATCGGCGTCCCGGGTTTCACAGATACGCAGTATTTT. This sequence encodes CASSLIGVPGFTDTQYF.

This clonotype was seen at least ten times. V and J are TRBV11-2 and TRBJ2-3; 13 bases agree with TRBD2. Germline trimming cut 1 base from V and 8 bases from J; bases unmatched to any gene: 6. Germline CDR1 reads SGHAT; CDR2 reads FQNNGV. CDR3 length: 16 residues. CDR3 loop: CASSLGTSGRLVTQYF. The CDR3 DNA follows: TGTGCCAGCAGCTTAGGGACTAGCGGGAGATTGGTTACGCAGTATTTT.

This clonotype was observed many times. The rearrangement joins TRBV28 to TRBJ2-1; no clear D. The ends were cut back, 4 bases at V and 3 bases at J, with 7 bases in the middle. Germline CDR1 reads MDHEN; CDR2 reads SYDVKM. The CDR3 is made up of 13 amino acids. CDR3 nucleotide sequence: TGTGCCAGCAGTTCCCCGAACTACAATGAGCAGTTCTTC. It encodes CASSSPNYNEQFF.

This clonotype showed up just a few times. The CDR3 DNA follows: TGTGCCAGCAGTTACTTGGAGAGACATACGCAGTATTTT. Its protein is CASSYLERHTQYF. The J gene is TRBJ2-3, the V gene TRBV6-5; D ambiguous. The CDR3 spans 13 residues. Trimming took off 1 base at V and 7 bases at J, with 9 bases between the two ends. Germline assignment: CDR1 MNHEY and CDR2 SVGAGI.

This clonotype was counted a few times. The chain has TRBV7-9 and TRBJ1-1, with no clear D. V gave up 7 bases and J gave up 2 bases, with 17 bases separating them. From germline, CDR1 is SEHNR and CDR2 FQNEAQ (reference sequence). This CDR3 is built from 15 residues. The CDR3 DNA reads as TGTGCCAGCACCCCGGTTGGGCCGGTTAACACTGAAGCTTTCTTT. The encoded protein is CASTPVGPVNTEAFF.

This clonotype was seen a few times. The chain uses TRBV6-2 or TRBV6-3 and TRBJ1-1; D call uncertain. The germline V gene encodes CDR1 MNHEY and CDR2 SVGEGT. The CDR3 loop spans 13 amino acids. Trimming cost V 6 bases and J 6 bases, with 14 bases left between them. The CDR3 spells CASRPAIGAEAFF. For the CDR3, the DNA is TGTGCCAGCAGACCCGCAATCGGCGCTGAAGCTTTCTTT.

Comment on this clonotype: This may be a read error: a much more frequent sequence differs by one nucleotide. This chain uses TRBV11-3 with TRBJ2-7; D is perhaps TRBD1 (5 bases). The CDR3 length is 17 residues. Germline-derived CDR1 and CDR2 are SGHNT and YENEEA. The CDR3 spells CASSLFGAGTGSCEQYF. The CDR3 coding sequence is TGTGCCAGCAGCTTATTTGGGGCAGGTACGGGCTCCTGCGAGCAGTACTTC.

This clonotype was seen repeatedly, ten times or more. This chain links TRBV2 with TRBJ2-7; perhaps TRBD2 as D (7 bases). The V end was cut by 6 bases, the J end by 4 bases, with 16 bases between. The CDR3 loop spans 14 amino acids. Per germline, CDR1 SNHLY and CDR2 FYNNEI. In nucleotides, the CDR3 is TGTGCCAGCAGCTCCCGGGGAGGGGGGTACGAGCAGTACTTC. Its translation: CASSSRGGGYEQYF.

At least ten counts were recorded for this clonotype. V and J are TRBV11-2 and TRBJ2-4; D may be TRBD2 (6 bases). Trimming stripped 7 bases from V and 8 bases from J, with 18 bases between. The CDR3 runs to 14 residues. Germline V lookup: CDR1 SGHAT, CDR2 FQNNGV. CDR3: CASTSPVASDIQYF. The CDR3, as DNA: TGTGCCAGCACCTCGCCAGTGGCTAGCGACATTCAGTACTTC.

This clonotype has a handful of counts. This sequence joins TRBV12-3 or TRBV12-4 and TRBJ2-3; 7 positions agree with TRBD2. J gave up 2 bases and V 4 bases, and 9 bases lay outside the gene matches. The CDR3 has 16 residues. CDR3: CASSSGSGGSTDTQYF. As DNA, the CDR3 is TGTGCCAGCAGTTCCGGGTCGGGAGGTTCCACAGATACGCAGTATTTT.

The rearrangement uses TRBV5-4 and TRBJ2-7; D ambiguous. Germline CDR1 and CDR2: SGHNT and YYREEE (reference sequence). The CDR3 sequence is 15 residues long. Trimming removed 4 bases from V and 2 bases from J, with 16 bases in between. For the CDR3, the DNA is TGTGCCAGCAGCCATCGACGTACGGGCCCCTACGAGCAGTACTTC. As protein: CASSHRRTGPYEQYF.

This clonotype was seen a few times. The CDR3 region is CASSGLAGVTGELFF. CDR3 coding DNA: TGTGCCAGCAGTGGACTAGCGGGAGTTACCGGGGAGCTGTTTTTT. The chain joins TRBV12-3 or TRBV12-4 to TRBJ2-2; 13 bases fit TRBD2. V trimming: 5 bases; J trimming: 5 bases; junction bases outside the gene matches: 2. This CDR3 has 15 residues.

This clonotype showed up just a few times. The chain recombines TRBV27 with TRBJ2-5; a possible D gene is TRBD1 (5 bases). Trimming removed 5 bases at V and 5 bases at J, with 18 bases between. CDR1 MNHEY and CDR2 SMNVEV come from the germline V gene (reference sequence). This CDR3 is 15 amino acids long. CDR3 in DNA: TGTGCCAGCAGTCGATCCCCAGGGTTTCGGGAGACCCAGTACTTC. Amino acid sequence: CASSRSPGFRETQYF.